Given below is one T cell receptor beta chain in context. These data originate in a study of blood T cell repertoires in COVID-19. Study at large: Acute-phase and convalescent COVID-19 samples originated in the United States, Italy and Spain. T cells, B-cell-depleted T cells, or PBMCs provided the cDNA or gDNA that served as material.

In the study's own analysis: Estimation of nucleated cell counts relied on the amplification of reference gene primers. The repertoire was sequenced with immunoSEQ multiplex PCR; TCRdb's copy has only in-frame clones and lacks some. V, J and clone size are those of that table, while D and trimming were read from the DNA. Of fewer than 120,000 clones in the sample, around 68% were seen once. The CDR3 is 17 residues long. From germline, CDR1 is KGHSH and CDR2 LQKENI. J lost 1 base, V lost 3 bases, and 10 bases had no gene match. The material sequenced was peripheral blood. The chain is built from TRBV18 and TRBJ1-1; the match to TRBD1 covers 8 bases. The origin of this receptor is a woman aged 55-70 years with acute or convalescent COVID-19. CDR3 nucleotides: TGTGCCAGCTCACCTAGATCAGGGGGCGGGAGGAACACTGAAGCTTTCTTT. Its protein product is CASSPRSGGGRNTEAFF.